This T cell receptor beta chain derives from a study of blood T cell repertoires in COVID-19. Libraries were prepared by immunoSEQ multiplex PCR; TCRdb keeps only in-frame clonotypes and omits some of them. The sample has approximately 250,000 clones, roughly nine tenths seen once. The length of the CDR3 is 15 residues. Per germline, CDR1 SGHRS and CDR2 YFSETQ. V lost 1 base, J lost 3 bases, and 11 bases lay in between. Sample: peripheral blood. V gene TRBV5-1 combines with J gene TRBJ2-1; a weak D match, TRBD1 (6 bases). The TCR sequence derives from a man between 18 and 35 years old with active or convalescent COVID-19. The CDR3 sequence is CASSLKWTDYNEQFF. The DNA for the CDR3 is TGCGCCAGCAGCTTGAAGTGGACAGACTACAATGAGCAGTTCTTC.